This TCR beta chain appears in the sequencing data of a study of T cell repertoires in cytomegalovirus infection. Study summary: Selection of CMV epitopes for the study included recently identified HLA-C-restricted and well-studied HLA-B-restricted ones. Public TCR beta signatures marked donors with CMV infection and the matching HLA.

The germline V gene has CDR1 SGHTA and CDR2 FQGNSA. This CDR3 has 12 amino acids. Trimming pared 11 bases from V and 4 bases from J, leaving 12 bases between. A note on this clonotype: The antigen is unknown.

One entry per CDR3 protein, called by TCRdb with MiXCR from the reads. The table has 600,000 to 700,000 distinct CDR3 sequences, around 31% seen once. The receptor's source is a human donor in good health (CMV status not recorded). Some clones in this sample may be carry-over from other donors' samples. The chain carries TRBV7-2 and TRBJ1-5; D is ambiguous. The input for sequencing was cultured PBMCs, taken from culture after CMV antigen stimulation. CDR3 nucleotides: TGTGCCGTCGGACTGGGGAATCAGCCCCAGCATTTT. This gives the protein CAVGLGNQPQHF.